This record concerns one T cell receptor beta chain sequence. Positively selected for CCR7, the CD45RO-negative cells used as naive CD8 cells excluded terminally differentiated effector memory CD45RA+ cells. The data stem from a study of shared clonotypes between healthy human individuals. Investigators spread the genomic DNA of each subset evenly over several immunoSEQ plates. Using immunoSEQ multiplex PCR, the repertoire was profiled, and TCRdb retains in-frame clones only, with some absent. The sample consists of over 2 million clones, about 95% of them appearing once. The V segment lost 0 bases and the J segment 6 bases; nucleotides outside the gene matches: 10. CDR3 length equals 17 residues. The germline CDR1 and CDR2 sequences are SGHAT and FQNNGV.

The rearrangement uses TRBV11-2 and TRBJ2-2, with 7 bases identical to TRBD2. This receptor was obtained from a young man in good health. Sequencing used naive CD8+ T cells sorted from blood. The CDR3 is CASSLDQSGMVAGELFF. In DNA, the CDR3 is TGTGCCAGCAGCTTAGATCAAAGCGGGATGGTAGCCGGGGAGCTGTTTTTT.